One sample yielded the 15 T cell receptor beta chains listed below, sequenced in a study of control samples from healthy donors and cancer patients. The protocol was immunoSEQ multiplex PCR, while the TCRdb copy is restricted to in-frame clones and leaves out a portion. The data show about 140,000 clones, 90% to 95% seen once. The sample comprised blood. The receptors were sampled from a man aged 35-49 years in good health.

This clone was seen once. J is TRBJ2-5 and V is TRBV9; no reliable D call. Germline CDR1 and CDR2: SGDLS and YYNGEE. This CDR3 spans 14 amino acids. Trimming took off 3 bases at V and 4 bases at J, with 13 bases between the two ends. The DNA for the CDR3 is TGTGCCAGCAGCGCCCTGACGTGGGGAGAGACCCAGTACTTC. It translates to CASSALTWGETQYF.

The chain carries TRBV29-1 and TRBJ1-2; D is unclear. The germline gives CDR1 SQVTM, CDR2 ANQGSEA. The CDR3 is made up of 12 amino acids. Trimming took 0 bases from V and 7 from J, leaving 9 bases between them. CDR3 sequence (DNA): TGCAGCGTTGAAGAAGGAGGGTCTGGCTACACCTTC. Protein sequence: CSVEEGGSGYTF.

The chain carries TRBV28 and TRBJ1-4; 7 positions agree with TRBD1. J was trimmed by 5 bases and V by 6 bases; bases with no gene match: 6. Per germline, CDR1 MDHEN and CDR2 SYDVKM. The CDR3 sequence is 14 residues long. The CDR3 nucleotides read TGTGCCAGCAGCAGACAGGGCAAGAATGAAAAACTGTTTTTT. Its translation: CASSRQGKNEKLFF.

The CDR3 DNA follows: TGTGCCAGCAGCTTCCCAAGGGGGGAGGCTTACAATGAGCAGTTCTTC. Its protein is CASSFPRGEAYNEQFF. This chain links TRBV9 with TRBJ2-1; D tentatively fits TRBD1 or TRBD2 (6 bases each). The germline CDR1 and CDR2 sequences are SGDLS and YYNGEE. The CDR3 covers 16 residues. V was pared by 4 bases and J by 4 bases, with 18 bases between.

The rearrangement uses TRBV6-1 and TRBJ1-3; D gene ambiguous. The CDR3 has 12 residues. CDR1 and CDR2 (germline): MNHNS, SASEGT. V was shortened by 11 bases and J by 4 bases, with 12 bases between the two germline ends. This CDR3 is CAASKAGNTIYF. CDR3 in DNA: TGTGCCGCCAGTAAAGCGGGAAACACCATATATTTT.

As to this clone: Mismatch with germline at one junction end may stem from a read error. The J gene is TRBJ2-3, the V gene TRBV20-1; D unclear. The CDR3 length is 11 residues. From germline, CDR1 is DFQATT and CDR2 SNEGSKA (reference sequence). The CDR3 reads CSASPTNTQYF. The DNA for the CDR3 is TGCAGTGCCTCGCCCACAAATACGCAGTATTTT.

The chain couples TRBV4-1 to TRBJ1-1; D remains unclear. The CDR3 has 13 residues. Deletions cut 2 bases from V and 1 base from J, with 5 bases between. The germline gives CDR1 MGHRA, CDR2 YSYEKL. Here the CDR3 reads CASSQSPNTEAFF. For the CDR3, the DNA is TGCGCCAGCAGCCAATCTCCGAACACTGAAGCTTTCTTT.

The chain employs TRBV10-3 and TRBJ2-7; 12 bases agree with TRBD2. Unmatched junction bases numbered 0, after V lost 8 bases and J lost 1 base. The CDR3 is made up of 13 amino acids. CDR1 is ENHRY and CDR2 is SYGVKD in the germline V gene. The CDR3 loop reads CAIGLAGSYEQYF. For the CDR3, the DNA is TGTGCCATCGGACTAGCGGGATCCTACGAGCAGTACTTC.

The chain couples TRBV27 to TRBJ1-1; 7 bases align to TRBD1. Trimming removed 5 bases from V and 2 bases from J; junction bases left unmatched: 5. The CDR3 length is 14 residues. The germline V gene encodes CDR1 MNHEY and CDR2 SMNVEV (reference sequence). This CDR3 is CASSTDRVNTEAFF. The CDR3 DNA follows: TGTGCCAGCAGTACCGACAGGGTCAACACTGAAGCTTTCTTT.

The chain links TRBV28 to TRBJ1-4, with TRBD1 as a possible D gene (5 bases). Per germline, CDR1 MDHEN and CDR2 SYDVKM. The V end was cut by 1 base, the J end by 5 bases, with 17 bases between. This CDR3 spans 17 amino acids. The CDR3 DNA follows: TGTGCCAGCAGTTTATCCCGCCCCCGGGGCGCGAATGAAAAACTGTTTTTT. Residues: CASSLSRPRGANEKLFF.

The V and J genes are TRBV9 and TRBJ2-7; D is perhaps TRBD1 (5 bases). V lost 0 bases and J lost 0, with 10 bases in between. Looked up from germline, CDR1 is SGDLS and CDR2 is YYNGEE. The CDR3 consists of 15 residues. CDR3 in DNA: TGTGCCAGCAGCGTAGGACAGCCCTACTCCTACGAGCAGTACTTC. Its protein product is CASSVGQPYSYEQYF.

This chain uses TRBV5-4 with TRBJ2-7, with D maybe TRBD1 (5 bases). CDR3 length: 13 residues. Per germline, CDR1 SGHNT and CDR2 YYREEE (reference sequence). The V end was cut by 4 bases, the J end by 7 bases, with 15 bases between. The CDR3 DNA reads TGTGCCAGCAGCCCGCGTGGGGCTAGGGAGCAGTACTTC. It is translated as CASSPRGAREQYF.

The chain combines TRBV28 with TRBJ1-6; 9 nucleotides agree with TRBD1. The germline CDR1 and CDR2 sequences are MDHEN and SYDVKM. The CDR3 spans 16 residues. V lost 5 bases, J lost 3 bases, and 5 bases stayed unmatched. CDR3 sequence reads: CASSPGQGIYNSPLHF. The CDR3 region has the DNA TGTGCCAGCAGTCCCGGACAGGGGATCTATAATTCACCCCTCCACTTT.

The chain recombines TRBV6-5 with TRBJ2-7; maybe TRBD1 (5 bases). Per germline, CDR1 MNHEY and CDR2 SVGAGI. The CDR3 runs 13 residues. Trimming left V 2 bases short and J 5 bases short, with 10 bases between. The DNA for the CDR3 is TGTGCCAGCAGTTACGTAGGGGAAGACGAGCAGTACTTC. Amino acid sequence: CASSYVGEDEQYF.

The CDR3 sequence: CASSLWLSPGNTIYF. The CDR3 DNA sequence: TGTGCCAGCAGCTTATGGCTTTCTCCTGGAAACACCATATATTTT. The genes are TRBV7-2 and TRBJ1-3; no clear D gene. V gave up 2 bases and J gave up 2 bases, with 10 bases separating them. Germline V gene lookup returns CDR1 SGHTA and CDR2 FQGNSA. This CDR3 has 15 residues.